One and the same sample provided the 21 T cell receptor beta chains below, sequenced in a study of CXCR3-negative and CXCR3-positive naive CD8 T cells. Which antigens these TCRs recognize remains unknown. cDNA libraries for TRB were generated by 5' RACE incorporating UMI labels. After re-calling the 5' RACE reads, TCRdb lists one entry per CDR3 protein, DNA absent. This table lists approximately 100,000 distinct CDR3 sequences. General study results and limits: In CXCR3-positive naive cells, the TRB CDR3s were more hydrophobic than in CXCR3-negative naive cells.

Sequenced: naive CXCR3+ CD8+ T cells from blood. Specified subset: CD45RO-CCR7+CD27+CD95- naive CD8+ T cells expressing CXCR3 (TNR3+). The receptors stem from a human donor in good health. Some clones in this sample may be carry-over from other donors' samples.

V and J are TRBV14 and TRBJ2-2; no DNA is available, so the TRBD2 call from TCRdb remains unchecked. The length of the CDR3 is 16 residues. CDR1 SGHDN and CDR2 FVKESK come from the germline V gene. CDR3 region: CASSQDGSYRTGELFF.

CDR3 in amino acids: CASSLIPGELFF. The rearrangement links TRBV27 to TRBJ2-2. The CDR3 has 12 amino acids. Per the germline V gene, CDR1 is MNHEY and CDR2 is SMNVEV (reference sequence).

This chain links TRBV2 with TRBJ2-1; the D gene TCRdb calls, TRBD2, cannot be checked with no DNA. The CDR3 has 16 amino acids. CDR1 SNHLY and CDR2 FYNNEI come from the germline V gene. CDR3: CASSESLAGGYNEQFF.

The chain recombines TRBV28 with TRBJ2-7. From germline, CDR1 is MDHEN and CDR2 SYDVKM. This CDR3 region has 14 residues. This CDR3 is CASSLRSNAYEQYF.

This chain connects TRBV29-1 to TRBJ2-2. The CDR3 totals 11 residues. CDR1 is SQVTM, CDR2 ANQGSEA, per germline. Here the CDR3 reads CSVDLYGELFF.

The rearrangement links TRBV5-1 to TRBJ2-3; the D call of TRBD2 rests on TCRdb alone, since no DNA is present to check it. Per germline, CDR1 SGHRS and CDR2 YFSETQ. The CDR3 runs to 17 residues. This CDR3 reads CASSSTLSGGGTDTQYF.

V gene TRBV5-1 combines with J gene TRBJ2-7. This CDR3 has 15 amino acids. The germline V gene encodes CDR1 SGHRS and CDR2 YFSETQ. CDR3 region: CASSLVPSLAYEQYF.

The chain is built from TRBV19 and TRBJ2-1; the D call from TCRdb, TRBD2, cannot be confirmed without DNA. The CDR3 has 12 residues. Per germline, CDR1 LNHDA and CDR2 SQIVND (reference sequence). CDR3 region: CASGGGINEQFF.

The CDR3 spells CASSPGTDTQYF. The chain links TRBV28 to TRBJ2-3. This CDR3 comprises 12 residues. Germline loops: CDR1 MDHEN, CDR2 SYDVKM.

The chain uses TRBV11-3 and TRBJ2-2. The CDR3 length is 14 residues. Germline CDR1 reads SGHNT; CDR2 reads YENEEA. The CDR3 reads CASSLGEMTGELFF.

Here the CDR3 reads CSVEDQARKDPQETQYF. This sequence joins TRBV29-1 and TRBJ2-5. Germline V gene lookup returns CDR1 SQVTM and CDR2 ANQGSEA. The CDR3 spans 17 residues.

V gene TRBV29-1 combines with J gene TRBJ2-7; checking the TCRdb D call of TRBD1 is not possible without DNA. From germline, CDR1 is SQVTM and CDR2 ANQGSEA. The CDR3 is made up of 13 amino acids. Here the CDR3 reads CSVGQGLSYEQYF.

The chain employs TRBV29-1 and TRBJ2-1. The V gene's germline CDR1 is SQVTM and CDR2 ANQGSEA. The CDR3 spans 14 residues. CDR3 loop: CSVETWSSNNEQFF.

This sequence joins TRBV29-1 and TRBJ1-1; TCRdb calls TRBD1, which cannot be checked without DNA. Germline CDR1 and CDR2: SQVTM and ANQGSEA. The CDR3 extends over 14 amino acids. The CDR3 loop reads CSARTGGANTEAFF. The entire variable domain, with the rest obtained from reference TRBV29-1 and TRBJ1-1, is as follows: SAVISQKPSRDICQRGTSLTIQCQVDSQVTMMFWYRQQPGQSLTLIATANQGSEATYESGFVIDKFPISRPNLTFSTLTVSNMSPEDSSIYLCSARTGGANTEAFFGQGTRLTVV.

V usage is TRBV18 and J usage is TRBJ2-3; the TCRdb call, TRBD1, lacks DNA for checking. CDR1 and CDR2 from the germline V gene are KGHSH and LQKENI. There are 14 residues in the CDR3. The CDR3 spells CASSPEGVPDTQYF.

The V and J genes are TRBV15 and TRBJ1-1. The length of the CDR3 is 15 residues. From germline, CDR1 is LNHNV and CDR2 YYDKDF (reference sequence). The CDR3 loop reads CATSKIRQGFAEAFF.

The chain links TRBV28 to TRBJ2-3; TCRdb designates TRBD2, a call that cannot be tested without DNA. CDR3 length: 19 amino acids. The germline V gene encodes CDR1 MDHEN and CDR2 SYDVKM. CDR3 protein: CASSLLTGLAGMETDTQYF.

The chain uses TRBV20-1 and TRBJ1-2; the TCRdb call, TRBD1, lacks DNA for checking. The CDR3 consists of 15 residues. Germline CDR1 reads DFQATT; CDR2 reads SNEGSKA (reference sequence). Here the CDR3 reads CSATPDSSPNYGYTF.

V is TRBV11-2 and J is TRBJ2-7; TCRdb lists TRBD1, though no DNA is available to test this call. CDR1 and CDR2 from the germline V gene are SGHAT and FQNNGV. The CDR3 is 13 residues long. This CDR3 reads CASSLAPSYEQYF.

V and J are TRBV12-3 or TRBV12-4 and TRBJ1-1. The CDR3 covers 13 residues. CDR3 residues: CASSLYGSTEAFF.

This sequence joins TRBV20-1 and TRBJ2-1; the TCRdb call, TRBD2, lacks DNA for checking. CDR3 length equals 14 residues. Germline CDR1 reads DFQATT; CDR2 reads SNEGSKA (reference sequence). The chain's CDR3 is CSASPSGGDNEQFF.